These T cell receptor beta chains were read from a single sample in a study of response to subunit inactivated influenza vaccine. TCRdb itself ran the RT-PCR reads through MiXCR, one entry per CDR3 protein. The data show approximately 530,000 distinct CDR3 sequences, 6.5% to 8% seen once. This specimen was PBMCs from blood, taken around 25 months after vaccination. The receptor set was obtained from a man aged 50 to 75 who received an inactivated influenza vaccine. Both conserved end residues are part of each CDR3. Fields, in order: clone size, D gene, V gene, J gene, CDR3 protein, CDR3 DNA. D genes are given only for firm matches. Where a row states a size, it is once, few, many or the class of an expanded clone; other rows omit it.

many	TRBD2	TRBV20-1	TRBJ2-1	CSARDVTSGYNEQFF	TGCAGTGCTAGAGATGTGACTAGCGGATACAATGAGCAGTTCTTC
few	NA	TRBV14	TRBJ2-2	CASSQEVGNTGELFF	TGTGCCAGCAGCCAAGAAGTGGGCAACACCGGGGAGCTGTTTTTT
few	TRBD2	TRBV7-2	TRBJ2-5	CASSFQSSGGQETQYF	TGTGCCAGCAGCTTTCAGTCGTCGGGGGGGCAAGAGACCCAGTACTTC
many	NA	TRBV11-2	TRBJ2-3	CASSLGGQASTDTQYF	TGTGCCAGCAGCTTAGGCGGACAAGCTAGCACAGATACGCAGTATTTT
few	TRBD1	TRBV6-5	TRBJ1-1	CASSSGQGGNTEAFF	TGTGCCAGCAGTTCAGGACAGGGAGGGAACACTGAAGCTTTCTTT
few	NA	TRBV20-1	TRBJ1-2	CSARVGLGYTF	TGCAGTGCTAGAGTAGGACTTGGCTACACCTTC
NA	NA	TRBV21-1	TRBJ2-5	CASSKAAITYQETQYF	TGTGCCAGCAGCAAAGCGGCGATAACGTACCAAGAGACCCAGTACTTC
NA	NA	TRBV9	TRBJ1-1	CASSLLIGVTEAFF	TGTGCCAGCAGCCTACTAATAGGGGTTACTGAAGCTTTCTTT
many	NA	TRBV5-1	TRBJ2-7	CASSLGQGHNEQYF	TGCGCCAGCAGCTTGGGGCAGGGCCACAACGAGCAGTACTTC
many	NA	TRBV20-1	TRBJ1-6	CSANRDTYSPLHF	TGCAGTGCTAACCGGGACACCTATTCACCCCTCCACTTT
few	NA	TRBV9	TRBJ1-1	CASSVSERAAEAFF	TGTGCCAGCAGCGTATCGGAAAGGGCGGCTGAAGCTTTCTTT
many	TRBD2	TRBV12-3/TRBV12-4	TRBJ2-5	CASTIRLTSGGETQYF	TGTGCCAGCACCATCCGACTGACTAGCGGAGGAGAGACCCAGTACTTC
many	NA	TRBV7-7	TRBJ2-5	CASSPDGPETQYF	TGTGCCAGCAGCCCGGACGGACCGGAGACCCAGTACTTC
many	NA	TRBV5-1	TRBJ2-1	CASSPTVRSYNEQFF	TGCGCCAGCAGCCCGACGGTGCGCTCCTACAATGAGCAGTTCTTC
many	TRBD2	TRBV27	TRBJ2-1	CASPYHGIPGLAEFAAYEQFF	TGTGCCAGCCCCTATCATGGAATTCCGGGACTAGCGGAGTTTGCGGCCTATGAGCAGTTCTTC
NA	TRBD2	TRBV2	TRBJ2-3	CASSDPGLASEDTQYF	TGTGCCAGCAGTGACCCGGGACTAGCATCGGAGGATACGCAGTATTTT
few	NA	TRBV7-2	TRBJ2-7	CASSLVPGWYEQYF	TGTGCCAGCAGCTTAGTCCCAGGGTGGTACGAGCAGTACTTC
NA	NA	TRBV4-2	TRBJ1-3	CASSQDGAGTGNTIYF	TGTGCCAGCAGCCAAGATGGTGCGGGAACTGGAAACACCATATATTTT
few	TRBD1	TRBV24-1	TRBJ2-2	CATSAGQGRTGELFF	TGTGCCACCAGTGCGGGACAGGGGAGGACCGGGGAGCTGTTTTTT
few	NA	TRBV28	TRBJ2-7	CASSLEGSGTYEQYF	TGTGCCAGCAGTTTGGAGGGTAGCGGCACCTACGAGCAGTACTTC
NA	TRBD1	TRBV7-2	TRBJ1-3	CASSLAFPGGTGNTIYF	TGTGCCAGCAGCTTAGCGTTCCCAGGGGGAACTGGAAACACCATATATTTT
many	TRBD2	TRBV9	TRBJ2-3	CASSTYGGEFADTQYF	TGTGCCAGCAGCACATATGGGGGGGAGTTCGCAGATACGCAGTATTTT
few	TRBD1	TRBV10-3	TRBJ2-6	CAISVPGQGNGANVLTF	TGTGCCATCAGTGTGCCGGGACAGGGGAACGGGGCCAACGTCCTGACTTTC
NA	NA	TRBV2	TRBJ2-5	CASKGGRTEETQYF	TGTGCCAGTAAAGGGGGGCGGACCGAAGAGACCCAGTACTTC
few	NA	TRBV6-2/TRBV6-3	TRBJ2-5	CASSYSGGHTKKETQYF	TGTGCCAGCAGTTACTCGGGCGGACACACTAAAAAAGAGACCCAGTACTTC
few	TRBD1	TRBV6-2/TRBV6-3	TRBJ2-2	CATDSGTGSTGELFF	TGTGCCACCGATTCCGGGACAGGGTCCACCGGGGAGCTGTTTTTT
few	NA	TRBV12-3/TRBV12-4	TRBJ1-5	CASSPQHKQPQHF	TGTGCCAGCAGTCCCCAACATAAACAGCCCCAGCATTTT
many	NA	TRBV5-1	TRBJ2-3	CASSSTTGTDTQYF	TGCGCCAGCAGCTCGACAACAGGGACAGATACGCAGTATTTT
NA	NA	TRBV29-1	TRBJ1-5	CSVGSPDQPQHF	TGCAGCGTTGGAAGTCCGGACCAGCCCCAGCATTTT
NA	NA	TRBV7-9	TRBJ2-1	CASSLGALRFF	TGTGCCAGCAGCTTAGGGGCCCTCAGGTTCTTC
many	NA	TRBV10-2	TRBJ2-5	CASSESETQYF	TGCGCCAGCAGTGAGTCGGAGACCCAGTACTTC
many	TRBD1	TRBV3-1	TRBJ1-3	CASSQDNLDRGGNTIYF	TGTGCCAGCAGCCAAGACAACCTCGACAGGGGGGGAAACACCATATATTTT
many	TRBD1	TRBV27	TRBJ1-2	CASSPLQGALTF	TGTGCCAGCAGCCCCCTTCAGGGGGCGCTTACCTTC
many	NA	TRBV20-1	TRBJ1-6	CSARGYRDSPLHF	TGCAGTGCTAGAGGGTACAGAGATTCACCCCTCCACTTT
NA	TRBD1	TRBV20-1	TRBJ1-4	CSGGTGGEKLFF	TGCAGTGGCGGGACAGGTGGCGAAAAACTGTTTTTT
few	TRBD1	TRBV7-2	TRBJ1-5	CASSLVRTGHQPQHF	TGTGCCAGCAGCTTAGTCCGGACAGGACATCAGCCCCAGCATTTT
NA	NA	TRBV20-1	TRBJ2-2	CSARDLKGDTGELFF	TGCAGTGCTAGAGATCTAAAGGGGGACACCGGGGAGCTGTTTTTT
many	NA	TRBV29-1	TRBJ1-3	CSVVGGSGNTIYF	TGCAGCGTCGTCGGGGGCTCTGGAAACACCATATATTTT
NA	NA	TRBV6-2/TRBV6-3	TRBJ2-2	CASSYGVATGELFF	TGTGCCAGCAGTTACGGAGTAGCCACCGGGGAGCTGTTTTTT
NA	TRBD2	TRBV7-9	TRBJ2-5	CASSSGLNQETQYF	TGTGCCAGCAGCTCGGGACTAAACCAAGAGACCCAGTACTTC
NA	TRBD1	TRBV12-3/TRBV12-4	TRBJ1-1	CASMAGTGAEAFF	TGTGCCAGCATGGCCGGGACAGGGGCTGAAGCTTTCTTT
NA	NA	TRBV6-5	TRBJ2-7	CASSYSAGGREQYF	TGTGCCAGCAGTTACTCTGCGGGCGGGCGGGAGCAGTACTTC
many	TRBD1	TRBV20-1	TRBJ2-7	CSARDSLAAYEQYF	TGCAGTGCTCGGGACAGTTTGGCAGCCTACGAGCAGTACTTC
NA	TRBD2	TRBV6-1	TRBJ2-7	CASRRGSGGAYEQYF	TGTGCCAGCAGGCGAGGTAGCGGGGGGGCCTACGAGCAGTACTTC
NA	NA	TRBV29-1	TRBJ2-3	CSVRTDTQYF	TGCAGCGTTCGAACAGATACGCAGTATTTT
NA	TRBD1	TRBV5-1	TRBJ1-4	CASSFRDRNEKLFF	TGCGCCAGCAGCTTCCGGGACAGGAATGAAAAACTGTTTTTT
many	NA	TRBV5-1	TRBJ2-1	CASSLTSRDNEQFF	TGCGCCAGCAGCTTGACGTCTAGAGACAATGAGCAGTTCTTC
NA	NA	TRBV19	TRBJ1-1	CASSERGATEAFF	TGTGCCAGTAGTGAACGGGGGGCGACTGAAGCTTTCTTT
many	NA	TRBV11-2	TRBJ1-6	CASSHGDNSPLHF	TGTGCCAGCAGCCACGGGGATAATTCACCCCTCCACTTT
many	NA	TRBV11-2	TRBJ2-2	CASSLQRNTGELFF	TGTGCCAGCAGCTTACAGAGAAACACCGGGGAGCTGTTTTTT
many	NA	TRBV9	TRBJ2-3	CASSVSPGTTDTQYF	TGTGCCAGCAGCGTTTCTCCCGGAACCACAGATACGCAGTATTTT
many	NA	TRBV28	TRBJ2-1	CASSSANRDEQFF	TGTGCCAGCAGCTCCGCGAATCGGGATGAGCAGTTCTTC